This TCR beta chain emerged from a study of PD-L1 blockade in urothelial cancer (dated by TCRdb to 2015 to 2018). For the study in its entirety: Every patient began therapy at some point between 2013 and 2015 and was given atezolizumab 1,200 mg intravenously every 3 weeks. Somatic, immune and clinical correlates of response to PD-L1 blockade with atezolizumab in urothelial cancer were the focus of an exploratory multi-omic analysis. Roughly ten patients achieved durable clinical benefit and some 21 did not. In the same patients, whole exome sequencing and RNA sequencing of pretreatment tumors were performed in addition to TCR sequencing. About 90% of the 29 patients were identified as males with urothelial cancer of bladder origin, and a prior smoking history was reported by 18 of 29 patients. Blood samples were analyzed 3 weeks after the start of treatment (second dose) and 6 weeks after the start of treatment. Around 30 patients had pretreatment blood TCR-seq, some 25 had at least one posttreatment blood collection, and some 25 had tumor TCR-seq. Pretreatment tumor samples and matched peripheral blood, collected serially before and after atezolizumab treatment, underwent TCR sequencing. Durable clinical benefit meant progression-free survival longer than 6 months, and TCR features were also tested against progression-free and overall survival. An ECOG performance status of 0 or 1 was recorded for the patients, and 0 to 3 prior chemotherapy regimens had been received by the patients. Blood samples gave median yields of about 150,000 T cells and approximately 80,000 unique TCRs, along with a median clonality of approximately 0.084. What the authors observed across the whole study: Because of the small sample size (n ≈ 31) and the many exploratory analyses performed, the results are intended to be regarded as hypothesis-generating. A pretreatment peripheral blood TCR clonality below the median was linked to improved progression-free and overall survival. Among patients with durable benefit, tumor-associated TCR clones showed greater expansion in peripheral blood 3 weeks after treatment started (n ≈ 23, p = 0.022).

The CDR3 runs 14 amino acids, cysteine and phenylalanine included. Only the CDR3 portion is preserved as DNA: 42 bases, with reading frame beginning at the first base. Compared with germline, V lacks 2 bases and J lacks 7 bases; bases without a gene match: 5. The germline V gene provides CDR1 ENHRY and CDR2 SYGVKD. To note about this clone: It has no known antigen specificity. No quality values exist for individual bases; no much larger clone is one base distant.

Synthetic TCR analog templates were spiked into each PCR to estimate absolute template abundance from read counts. Using the immunoSEQ assay, TCRbeta CDR3 regions were amplified from genomic DNA with bias-controlled V and J gene primers. Sequencing of rearranged TCRbeta segments was performed at approximately 20X coverage. In the paper's pipeline: Clustering was used to correct sequencing errors, and CDR3s were annotated against IMGT to assign V, D and J genes. Downstream analyses used only productive TCRbeta rearrangements, leaving out any out-of-frame or stop-codon sequences. Clonality was computed as one minus Shannon entropy normalized by the log of the number of unique productive sequences. Fisher's exact test with Benjamini-Hochberg correction, at a threshold of adjusted p below 0.01, was used to find clones that differed between time points or between blood and tumor. This is the immuneACCESS table as TCRdb keeps it, with only in-frame sequences that have V and J called. A part of the clones is gone; compared with another copy, unresolved V genes explain less than half, and the rest is unexplained. Clonal size and the V and J genes are those of that table, whereas D and trimming came from the DNA. The sample table holds 50,000 or so clones, of which around 88% were seen once. Clones ranked in the top ten supply under 11% of the sample.

The time point tag for this specimen amounts to: peripheral blood 6 weeks after treatment start. The cohort comprised 30 or so patients with locally advanced or metastatic urothelial carcinoma treated at Memorial Sloan Kettering on a trial protocol. Peripheral blood mononuclear cells were collected pretreatment and during treatment, with between 1 and 8 total time points obtained per patient. The Qiagen DNeasy Blood extraction kit was used to purify genomic DNA from total PBMCs and tumor samples. PBMCs were collected pretreatment and during treatment, and were isolated and stored as previously described.

The V and J segments used are TRBV10-3 and TRBJ1-2, with 9 bases in between that match TRBD1. This clonotype was sampled from a man in his sixties with urothelial cancer. The specimen was PBMCs, collected around atezolizumab (anti-PD-L1) treatment. The CDR3 region has the sequence CAISEEQGAFGYTF. The DNA sequence is given as TGTGCCATCAGTGAGGAACAGGGGGCTTTTGGCTACACCTTC.